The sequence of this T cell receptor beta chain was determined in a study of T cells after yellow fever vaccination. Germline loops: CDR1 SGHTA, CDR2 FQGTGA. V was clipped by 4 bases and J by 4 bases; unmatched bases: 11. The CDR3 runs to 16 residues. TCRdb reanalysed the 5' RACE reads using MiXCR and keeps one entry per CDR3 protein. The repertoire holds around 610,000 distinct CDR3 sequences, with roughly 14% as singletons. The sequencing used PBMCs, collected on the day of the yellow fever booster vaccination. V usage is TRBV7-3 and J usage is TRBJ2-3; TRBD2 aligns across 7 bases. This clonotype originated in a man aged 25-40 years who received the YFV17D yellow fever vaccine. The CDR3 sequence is CASSSGVGGPPDTQYF. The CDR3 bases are TGTGCCAGCAGCTCCGGAGTGGGAGGGCCTCCAGATACGCAGTATTTT.